Presented here are 7 T cell receptor beta chains from one specimen sequenced in a study of Ad26.COV2.S vaccination and SARS-CoV-2 variants. Method: immunoSEQ multiplex PCR; TCRdb's copy keeps in-frame clones and lacks some. The data show around 340,000 clones, roughly 90% seen once. The treatment here: 15 to 20 received Ad26.COV2.S at low or high dose, single or two shots; about 5 received placebo; per-sample allocation not given. After the first vaccine or placebo injection, samples were drawn on day 63. Sequenced here: peripheral blood, sampled in a trial of Ad26.COV2.S vaccine versus placebo. These receptors came from a person between 18 and 65 years old who received the Ad26.COV2.S COVID-19 vaccine or a placebo.

This chain uses TRBV20-1 with TRBJ1-4; 7 positions match TRBD1. Per germline, CDR1 DFQATT and CDR2 SNEGSKA (reference sequence). The CDR3 consists of 14 residues. V gave up 3 bases and J gave up 8 bases; unmatched junction bases: 9. In nucleotides, the CDR3 is TGCAGTGCTAGTGAAACAGGGGCAATAGAAAAACTGTTTTTT. Translation: CSASETGAIEKLFF.

This sequence joins TRBV7-2 and TRBJ1-4; 7 bases match TRBD1. Germline V gene lookup returns CDR1 SGHTA and CDR2 FQGNSA. V gave up 8 bases and J gave up 8 bases; unmatched junction bases: 8. This CDR3 has 13 residues. For the CDR3, the DNA is TGTGCCAGCTCACGACAGGGACGAGAAAAACTGTTTTTT. Protein: CASSRQGREKLFF.

The chain employs TRBV28 and TRBJ2-1; TRBD1 aligns across 7 bases. V lost 3 bases, J lost 5 bases, and 1 base stayed unmatched. CDR1 and CDR2 (germline): MDHEN, SYDVKM. The CDR3 is made up of 13 amino acids. CDR3 coding DNA: TGTGCCAGCAGTTTGACAGGGAACAATGAGCAGTTCTTC. Amino acid sequence: CASSLTGNNEQFF.

This chain links TRBV5-4 with TRBJ1-2; possible D gene TRBD1, 6 bases. V lost 4 bases, J lost 4 bases, and 17 bases lay in between. CDR3 length equals 15 residues. CDR1 is SGHNT, CDR2 YYREEE, per germline (reference sequence). In DNA form, the CDR3 reads TGTGCCAGCAGCGAGGACAGCTCCTGGGGCTATGGCTACACCTTC. Protein: CASSEDSSWGYGYTF.

The chain is built from TRBV27 and TRBJ1-3; D not certain. V lost 8 bases and J 0 bases, leaving 5 bases between the germline ends. Germline V CDR1 and CDR2: MNHEY, SMNVEV (reference sequence). The CDR3 contains 12 residues. DNA for the CDR3: TGTGCCAGCCGGGTCTCTGGAAACACCATATATTTT. As protein: CASRVSGNTIYF.

This chain connects TRBV7-2 to TRBJ2-4, with D unresolved. Germline V gene data show CDR1 as SGHTA and CDR2 as FQGNSA. The CDR3 is 15 residues long. Between the trimmed V and J ends, which lost 4 bases and 0 bases, there was a span of 10 bases. This chain's CDR3 is CASSSEVRAKNIQYF. The CDR3 bases are TGTGCCAGCAGCTCCGAAGTAAGAGCCAAAAACATTCAGTACTTC. Filled out from reference TRBV7-2 and TRBJ2-4, the complete variable domain reads GAGVSQSPSNKVTEKGKDVELRCDPISGHTALYWYRQSLGQGLEFLIYFQGNSAPDKSGLPSDRFSAERTGGSVSTLTIQRTQQEDSAVYLCASSSEVRAKNIQYFGAGTRLSVL.

Of note for this clone: The junction and the germline gene differ at one end; a read error may be behind it. The chain joins TRBV27 to TRBJ2-3; D may be TRBD2 (5 bases). Germline V gene sequence: CDR1 MNHEY, CDR2 SMNVEV (reference sequence). The CDR3 contains 16 residues. The CDR3 coding sequence is TGTGCCAGCAGTCCATCCCTGGAGGAGTACACATATACGCAGTATTTT. Protein: CASSPSLEEYTYTQYF.